The rows below give T cell receptor beta chains drawn from one sample of a study of blood T cells in healthy people across ages. Each CDR3 protein is one row after TCRdb ran MiXCR on the 5' RACE reads. The repertoire includes 800,000 or so distinct CDR3 sequences, around 68% of them detected once, and roughly 26% sits in the top ten. Sequencing was done on a sample of blood. These receptors were obtained from a man aged 25 to 40 in good health. Each CDR3 is given with its conserved first and last residue. The order of the fields is CDR3 DNA, CDR3 protein, clone size, V gene, J gene, D gene. D genes are given only for firm matches. For some rows the clone size is stated as once, few or many, or as a class when expanded; others skip it.

TGTGCCAGCACCATGGGACAGGGGCCCTCTGGGGCCAACGTCCTGACTTTC	CASTMGQGPSGANVLTF	-	TRBV28	TRBJ2-6	TRBD1
TGTGCCAGCAGTTTAGACAGTCTCGGCTACACCTTC	CASSLDSLGYTF	-	TRBV2	TRBJ1-2	-
TGCAGCGTGAGAAAAGGGGATTTTAGCACAGATACGCAGTATTTT	CSVRKGDFSTDTQYF	few	TRBV29-1	TRBJ2-3	-
TGTGCCAGCTGCGGGGGGGCCTACAATGAGCAGTTCTTC	CASCGGAYNEQFF	-	TRBV6-6	TRBJ2-1	TRBD2
TGTGCCAGCAGCGTAGAAGTGGGAAGAGATACGCAGTATTTT	CASSVEVGRDTQYF	-	TRBV9	TRBJ2-3	-
TGTGCCAGCAGCTCCGCGACAGTTAACTATGGCTACACCTTC	CASSSATVNYGYTF	-	TRBV12-3/TRBV12-4	TRBJ1-2	-
TGCAGTGCTTCGACTAGCGGGGGGACCTACGAGCAGTACTTC	CSASTSGGTYEQYF	few	TRBV20-1	TRBJ2-7	TRBD2
TGTGCCAGCAGCCTACGAGGTCTGGGGACAGGGAATGAAAAACTGTTTTTT	CASSLRGLGTGNEKLFF	once	TRBV6-1	TRBJ1-4	TRBD1
TGTGCCAGCAGCCAAGAATCCACCAATAACTATGGCTACACCTTC	CASSQESTNNYGYTF	-	TRBV3-1	TRBJ1-2	-
TGTGCCAGCAGCCCCGGACCAGGGGATATCATAGAGACCCAGTACTTC	CASSPGPGDIIETQYF	-	TRBV9	TRBJ2-5	-
TGTGCCATGATAGGACGGGACCAAGAGACCCAGTACTTC	CAMIGRDQETQYF	once	TRBV27	TRBJ2-5	-
TGTGCCAGCAATCGCCAGGGAAGGGGCTACGAGCAGTACTTC	CASNRQGRGYEQYF	-	TRBV6-5	TRBJ2-7	-
TGTGCCAGCAGCGTGTCCCGCGGGGGCTCCTACAATGAGCAGTTCTTC	CASSVSRGGSYNEQFF	-	TRBV9	TRBJ2-1	TRBD2
TGTGCCAGCAGCAAGCGTCAGGGGGTGAATCAGCCCCAGCATTTT	CASSKRQGVNQPQHF	-	TRBV3-1	TRBJ1-5	TRBD1
TGCGCCAGCAGCCAAGATTTCATGGCTATGATGAACACTGAAGCTTTCTTT	CASSQDFMAMMNTEAFF	-	TRBV4-3	TRBJ1-1	-
TGTGCCAGCAGCTTAGACGCCAGGGCGAGCACAGATACGCAGTATTTT	CASSLDARASTDTQYF	-	TRBV7-2	TRBJ2-3	-
TGCAGTGCCCCCCCGGCCGGGGGTGAAACCGGGGAGCTGTTTTTT	CSAPPAGGETGELFF	few	TRBV20-1	TRBJ2-2	-
TGTGCCAGCAACCTAGCGGGGACCTACAATGAGCAGTTCTTC	CASNLAGTYNEQFF	few	TRBV6-2/TRBV6-3	TRBJ2-1	TRBD2
TGTGCCAGCAGTTTATTGGGTGAGGGGGTAATATATGAGCAGTTCTTC	CASSLLGEGVIYEQFF	few	TRBV12-3/TRBV12-4	TRBJ2-1	-
TGTGCCAGCACGCCGGGGACGGATTTCTACGAGCAGTACTTC	CASTPGTDFYEQYF	-	TRBV2	TRBJ2-7	-
TGTGCCTGGAGTGTCCCCGGGGAGGACCCTGAAGCTTTCTTT	CAWSVPGEDPEAFF	-	TRBV30	TRBJ1-1	-
TGCGCCAGCAGCCAACGACTAGCGGGGGGGCCCGGGGAGCTGTTTTTT	CASSQRLAGGPGELFF	-	TRBV4-1	TRBJ2-2	TRBD2